What follows are 14 T cell receptor beta chains derived from one specimen sequenced in a study of vaccination and CD4 T cells after COVID-19. What these receptors recognize is not known. Oncomine TCR Beta short-read sequencing was applied to DNA from cultured CD4+ T cells. TCRdb itself ran the PCR reads through MiXCR, one entry per CDR3 protein. Here the sample spans thousands of distinct CDR3 sequences, around two fifths being singletons. The treatment denotes: roughly ten-day PBMC culture with coronavirus spike peptide pools or control peptides (ViraFEST assay). The unexposed donor gave CD4+ T cells before the COVID-19 pandemic (2011-2018). The specimen was CD4+ T cells from blood, cultured in vitro. The receptors shown here come from a human donor in good health.

In its sample, this clonotype is medium-sized. The genes are TRBV20-1 and TRBJ1-5; D may be TRBD1 (5 bases). CDR3 length: 12 residues. Germline V lookup: CDR1 DFQATT, CDR2 SNEGSKA (reference sequence). Trimming stripped 0 bases from V and 9 bases from J, with 9 bases between. The CDR3 loop reads CSARDTGGPQHF. In DNA, the CDR3 is TGCAGTGCTAGAGATACGGGGGGGCCCCAGCATTTT.

This clonotype has a handful of counts. The chain links TRBV20-1 to TRBJ2-3; D remains unclear. Germline CDR1 DFQATT, CDR2 SNEGSKA (reference sequence). Trimming removed 3 bases from V and 7 bases from J, with 17 bases in between. This CDR3 comprises 14 residues. In nucleotides, the CDR3 is TGCAGTGCTAGTCTCGATGGCCGGTTATATACGCAGTATTTT. Translated: CSASLDGRLYTQYF.

This clonotype was observed a few times. This chain uses TRBV6-5 with TRBJ1-1, with unresolved D. Trimming shortened V by 2 bases and J by 1 base, and 8 bases separated the two germline ends. The CDR3 has 14 amino acids. CDR1 MNHEY and CDR2 SVGAGI come from the germline V gene. DNA of the CDR3: TGTGCCAGCAGTTACGTCGGCCCGAACACTGAAGCTTTCTTT. Amino acids: CASSYVGPNTEAFF.

The chain uses TRBV20-1 and TRBJ2-3, with D tentatively TRBD1 (5 bases). Trimming took 7 bases from V and 3 from J, leaving 14 bases between them. This CDR3 has 13 residues. Germline V gene lookup returns CDR1 DFQATT and CDR2 SNEGSKA (reference sequence). CDR3 residues: CSGFGARTDTQYF. The CDR3 DNA sequence: TGCAGTGGATTTGGGGCTAGGACAGATACGCAGTATTTT.

V gene TRBV7-2 combines with J gene TRBJ1-6; a possible D gene is TRBD1 (5 bases). Deletions cut 5 bases from V and 11 bases from J, with 13 bases between. Germline assignment: CDR1 SGHTA and CDR2 FQGNSA. This CDR3 spans 13 amino acids. CDR3 bases: TGTGCCAGCAGCCGAACCGGGGGAACACCCCTCCACTTT. It yields the protein CASSRTGGTPLHF.

This chain joins TRBV20-1 and TRBJ1-2; 10 nucleotides match TRBD1. Germline CDR1 DFQATT, CDR2 SNEGSKA (reference sequence). The length of the CDR3 is 16 residues. V lost 5 bases to trimming and J lost 1 base; unmatched junction nucleotides: 10. The CDR3 coding sequence is TGCAGTGCTCTGCTTTCCGGGACAGGGGATAACTATGGCTACACCTTC. Translating gives CSALLSGTGDNYGYTF.

CDR3 region: CASSERSKGNYGYTF. DNA of the CDR3: TGTGCCAGCAGTGAAAGGTCTAAGGGTAACTATGGCTACACCTTC. The rearrangement joins TRBV6-1 to TRBJ1-2; D gene ambiguous. CDR1 and CDR2 (germline): MNHNS, SASEGT. CDR3 length: 15 residues. V was pared by 2 bases and J by 1 base, with 11 bases between.

This sequence joins TRBV25-1 and TRBJ2-1; TRBD1 matches 7 bases. The germline V gene has CDR1 MGHDK and CDR2 SYGVNS. The CDR3 has 13 amino acids. The J segment lost 8 bases and the V segment lost 4 bases, leaving 5 bases of the junction unmatched. The CDR3 loop reads CASSGQGEHEQFF. CDR3 DNA sequence: TGTGCCAGCAGTGGTCAGGGGGAGCATGAGCAGTTCTTC.

The chain joins TRBV20-1 to TRBJ1-1; no reliable D call. In germline, CDR1 is DFQATT, CDR2 SNEGSKA (reference sequence). The CDR3 is 14 amino acids. Trimming removed 0 bases at V and 2 bases at J, with 10 bases between. Written as DNA, the CDR3 is TGCAGTGCTAGAGATCATAACTCTAACACTGAAGCTTTCTTT. This gives the protein CSARDHNSNTEAFF.

The chain uses TRBV6-2 or TRBV6-3 and TRBJ1-5, with D maybe TRBD1 (5 bases). From germline, CDR1 is MNHEY and CDR2 SVGEGT. This CDR3 is 14 amino acids long. The V gene lost 0 bases and the J gene lost 7 bases, with 10 bases spanning the gap. The CDR3 coding sequence is TGTGCCAGCAGTTACTCGAGAGGGGAACAGCCCCAGCATTTT. Translated, it gives CASSYSRGEQPQHF.

V usage is TRBV12-3 or TRBV12-4 and J usage is TRBJ2-7; TRBD1 is a possible D gene (7 bases). The CDR3 contains 14 residues. Trimming stripped 6 bases from V and 5 bases from J, with 17 bases between. This CDR3 reads CASSPQGGPNEQYF. For the CDR3, the DNA is TGTGCCAGCAGCCCGCAGGGGGGCCCCAACGAGCAGTACTTC.

The chain has TRBV7-9 and TRBJ1-4; D gene uncertain. V gave up 2 bases and J gave up 2 bases, with 15 bases separating them. The CDR3 contains 17 residues. The germline CDR1 and CDR2 sequences are SEHNR and FQNEAQ (reference sequence). CDR3 loop: CASSLRFLTGTNEKLFF. The CDR3 DNA reads TGTGCCAGCAGCTTACGATTCCTTACGGGCACTAATGAAAAACTGTTTTTT.

Only a few counts were recorded for this clonotype. CDR3 coding DNA: TGTGCCAGCAGTGAAAGGGGACAGAGCGGGGAGCTGTTTTTT. It codes for CASSERGQSGELFF. The chain combines TRBV6-1 with TRBJ2-2, with 7 positions matching TRBD1. Germline V CDR1 and CDR2: MNHNS, SASEGT. J lost 7 bases, V lost 2 bases, and 4 bases had no gene match. The CDR3 consists of 14 residues.

The V call is TRBV10-2, the J call TRBJ2-7; 7 nucleotides match TRBD2. Trimming took 2 bases from V and 3 from J; bases not matched to a gene: 10. Germline V gives CDR1 WSHSY, CDR2 SAAADI. The CDR3 covers 16 residues. Here the CDR3 reads CASSEARPAGVYEQYF. The CDR3 DNA is TGCGCCAGCAGTGAGGCCAGACCTGCGGGAGTCTACGAGCAGTACTTC.